Listed here are 13 T cell receptor beta chains from one sample, sequenced in a study of shared clonotypes between healthy human individuals. Assay: immunoSEQ multiplex PCR; the TCRdb copy retains only in-frame clones and omits some. The table has fewer than 400,000 clones, less than 85% seen once. The sample was memory CD4+ T cells sorted from blood. Sample subset: CD45RA-negative fraction. These TCRs come from a young man in good health.

The chain has TRBV19 and TRBJ2-5; D is undetermined. V dropped 4 bases and J dropped 5 bases, with 8 bases sitting between them. CDR1 and CDR2 (germline): LNHDA, SQIVND (reference sequence). This CDR3 contains 12 residues. CDR3 region: CASSRTSETQYF. CDR3 nucleotide sequence: TGTGCCAGTAGTAGGACCTCTGAGACCCAGTACTTC.

This clone came up a few times. The rearrangement uses TRBV4-2 and TRBJ2-7; D ambiguous. The length of the CDR3 is 14 residues. CDR1 and CDR2 (germline): LGHNA, YNFKEQ. Between the trimmed V and J ends, which lost 5 bases and 2 bases, there was a span of 13 bases. The CDR3 loop reads CASSSLSLAYEQYF. Written as DNA, the CDR3 is TGTGCCAGCAGCTCCCTCTCGCTAGCCTACGAGCAGTACTTC.

The chain recombines TRBV7-6 with TRBJ2-7, with D maybe TRBD1 (7 bases). Trimming took 5 bases from V and 6 from J, leaving 20 bases between them. Germline CDR1 is SGHVS and CDR2 is FNYEAQ. This CDR3 contains 15 residues. The CDR3 DNA reads TGTGCCAGCAGCGCCCCAGGGGGAGGTCTTGGCGAGCAGTACTTC. This gives the protein CASSAPGGGLGEQYF.

J is TRBJ1-2 and V is TRBV6-6, with TRBD1 identical over 11 bases. Per the germline V gene, CDR1 is MNHNY and CDR2 is SVGAGI (reference sequence). The CDR3 has 15 residues. With 1 base clipped from V and 8 bases from J, the junction kept 6 bases outside the gene matches. CDR3 nucleotides: TGTGCCAGCAGTTACTTTGGACAGGGGGCCGAAGGCTACACCTTC. This codes for CASSYFGQGAEGYTF.

V is TRBV2 and J is TRBJ1-2; D unresolved. CDR3 length: 11 amino acids. V shed 1 base and J shed 10 bases, with 7 bases lying between them. Germline values: CDR1 SNHLY, CDR2 FYNNEI. CDR3 DNA: TGTGCCAGCAGTGAAGGTTGGGTCTACACCTTC. Translating it yields CASSEGWVYTF.

This clone was counted ten times or more. CDR3 sequence (DNA): TGTGCCAGCAGCCAACCGACAGGGGAGCTGTTTTTT. This sequence encodes CASSQPTGELFF. The chain is built from TRBV14 and TRBJ2-2, with D hard to call. This CDR3 contains 12 residues. Trimming left V 2 bases short and J 8 bases short, with 6 bases between. Germline CDR1 is SGHDN and CDR2 is FVKESK. The full variable domain, rest sourced from reference TRBV14 and TRBJ2-2, is EAGVTQFPSHSVIEKGQTVTLRCDPISGHDNLYWYRRVMGKEIKFLLHFVKESKQDESGMPNNRFLAERTGGTYSTLKVQPAELEDSGVYFCASSQPTGELFFGEGSRLTVL.

The chain is built from TRBV11-3 and TRBJ2-7, with 9 bases lining up with TRBD2. V lost 5 bases and J lost 6; bases outside the gene matches: 11. This CDR3 has 15 residues. Germline CDR1 is SGHNT and CDR2 is YENEEA. The CDR3 DNA follows: TGTGCCAGCAGCCTGACCGGGACTAGCCAGGGCGAGCAGTACTTC. Translated: CASSLTGTSQGEQYF.

The rearrangement joins TRBV29-1 to TRBJ1-2; 7 bases map to TRBD1. Looked up from germline, CDR1 is SQVTM and CDR2 is ANQGSEA. The J segment lost 2 bases and the V segment lost 4 bases, leaving 4 bases of the junction unmatched. CDR3 length: 13 residues. The CDR3 bases are TGCAGCGTTGTGACAGGGCCCAACTATGGCTACACCTTC. Amino acid sequence: CSVVTGPNYGYTF.

In DNA, the CDR3 is TGTGCCAGCACGCTAAAACAGGGGGGCACTGAAGCTTTCTTT. It codes for CASTLKQGGTEAFF. The chain uses TRBV7-8 and TRBJ1-1; TRBD1 matches 8 bases. The V gene's germline CDR1 is SGHVS and CDR2 FQNEAQ. The CDR3 length is 14 residues. V trimming: 7 bases; J trimming: 4 bases; junction bases outside the gene matches: 8.

The V call is TRBV4-1, the J call TRBJ2-7, with 7 bases identical to TRBD2. J was trimmed by 3 bases and V by 3 bases; bases with no gene match: 20. This CDR3 region has 19 residues. Looked up from germline, CDR1 is MGHRA and CDR2 is YSYEKL. DNA for the CDR3: TGCGCCAGCAGCCAGGCCCGTAGGGGACTGAGCGGGGCGGACTACGAGCAGTACTTC. Encoded protein: CASSQARRGLSGADYEQYF.

The chain joins TRBV5-5 to TRBJ1-3; no clear D. With 1 base removed from V and 3 bases from J, the gap between germline ends came to 11 bases. CDR3 length equals 15 residues. Germline-derived CDR1 and CDR2 are SGHKS and YYEKEE (reference sequence). CDR3 in amino acids: CASSLSRLGGNTIYF. CDR3 in DNA: TGTGCCAGCAGCTTGTCCCGACTCGGTGGAAACACCATATATTTT. The full variable domain, completed using reference TRBV5-5 and TRBJ1-3, is DAGVTQSPTHLIKTRGQQVTLRCSPISGHKSVSWYQQVLGQGPQFIFQYYEKEERGRGNFPDRFSARQFPNYSSELNVNALLLGDSALYLCASSLSRLGGNTIYFGEGSWLTVV.

A remark on this clone: One base separates it from a far larger clone, so it is likely a read error. The sample carries other DNA sequences with the same CDR3. The V call is TRBV2, the J call TRBJ1-1; D ambiguous. V was trimmed by 3 bases and J by 4 bases, leaving 9 bases between them. The CDR3 is made up of 13 amino acids. Germline CDR1 and CDR2: SNHLY and FYNNEI. The CDR3 nucleotides are TGTGCCAGCAGTGAGGGCCCAGGCACTGAAGCTTTCTTT. It specifies CASSEGPGTEAFF.

The V call is TRBV5-8, the J call TRBJ1-1; D gene ambiguous. This CDR3 contains 14 residues. CDR1 and CDR2 (germline): SGHTS, YDEGEE. V dropped 4 bases and J dropped 5 bases, with 15 bases sitting between them. The CDR3 DNA follows: TGTGCCAGCAGCCCCGGTGTGGCAGAAACTGAAGCTTTCTTT. Protein product: CASSPGVAETEAFF.